Reported below is one T cell receptor (beta chain). It lacks a known antigen. No much larger clonotype is one base removed from it; base qualities were not supplied. This specimen belongs to a study of T cell repertoires in cytomegalovirus infection (dated by TCRdb to between 2018 and 2020). Describing the broader study: The peptide stimulations were aimed at well-studied HLA-B-restricted epitopes as well as recently identified HLA-C-restricted CMV epitopes, whose presentation resists viral immunomodulation. Donor HLA type was relevant to the analysis, as public TCR beta signatures indicated carriage of CMV infection together with the matching HLA type.

The trim is 8 bases for V and 0 bases for J, with a gap of 13 bases between the germline ends. CDR1 is given as MNHEY and CDR2 as SMNVEV, both from the germline V gene (reference sequence). Including the terminal cysteine and phenylalanine, the CDR3 comprises 14 residues. The kept DNA is CDR3 alone, 42 bases in frame from the first base. The instrument was an Illumina HiSeq 1500. TCRdb handled the public reads itself, with Q25 trimming in fastp and clone calling in MiXCR, and kept productive beta chains. Records with the same CDR3 protein are collapsed into one entry carrying the most frequent genes and DNA. The sample data list fewer than 950,000 distinct CDR3 sequences, and around a third of these were observed just once. The ten largest clonotypes hold around an eighth of the sample. What the study reported, not specific to this receptor: In both this cohort and an independent cohort of some 380 donors, the cumulative frequency of public TCR beta family members distinguished carriers of CMV infection plus the relevant HLA type. The ex vivo response was dominated by HLA-C-restricted CMV-specific TCR beta clonotypes, and the single most frequent clonotype in two of eight donors was supplied by these HLA-C-restricted clonotypes.

The treatment or condition label corresponds to: in vitro stimulation with specific CMV peptide epitopes to enrich CMV-specific T cells. Sequencing used cultured CD8+ T cells from PBMCs, obtained from culture after CMV antigen stimulation. The receptor's source is a human donor in good health (CMV status not recorded). Some clones in this sample may be carry-over from other donors' samples. The rearranged segments are TRBV27 and TRBJ1-1; no D gene call is confident. Here the CDR3 is given as CASASLSMNTEAFF. The sequenced DNA is TGTGCCAGCGCATCCCTTAGCATGAACACTGAAGCTTTCTTT.